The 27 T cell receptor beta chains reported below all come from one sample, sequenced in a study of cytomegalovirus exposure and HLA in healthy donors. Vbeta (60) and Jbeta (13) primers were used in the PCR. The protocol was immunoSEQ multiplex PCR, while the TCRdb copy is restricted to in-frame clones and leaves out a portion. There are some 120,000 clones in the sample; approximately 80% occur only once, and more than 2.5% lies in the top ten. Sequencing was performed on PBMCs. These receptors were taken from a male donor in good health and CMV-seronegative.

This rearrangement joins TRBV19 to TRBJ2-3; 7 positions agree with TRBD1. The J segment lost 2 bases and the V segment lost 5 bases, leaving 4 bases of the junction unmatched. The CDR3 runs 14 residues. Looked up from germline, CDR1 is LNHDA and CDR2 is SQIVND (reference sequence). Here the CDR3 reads CASSLGTVTDTQYF. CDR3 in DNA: TGTGCCAGTAGTCTCGGGACAGTCACAGATACGCAGTATTTT.

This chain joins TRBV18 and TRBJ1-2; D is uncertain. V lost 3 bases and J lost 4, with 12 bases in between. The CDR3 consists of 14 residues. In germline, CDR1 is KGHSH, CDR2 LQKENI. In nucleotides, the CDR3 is TGTGCCAGCTCACCTTTTCGGGAAGGCTATGGCTACACCTTC. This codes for CASSPFREGYGYTF.

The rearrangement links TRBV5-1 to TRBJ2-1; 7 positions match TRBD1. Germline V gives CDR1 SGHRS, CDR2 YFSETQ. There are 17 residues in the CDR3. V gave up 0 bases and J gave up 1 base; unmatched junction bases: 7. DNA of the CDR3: TGCGCCAGCAGCTTGGAAGTAACAGGGGCTTCCTACAATGAGCAGTTCTTC. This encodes CASSLEVTGASYNEQFF.

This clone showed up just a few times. DNA for the CDR3: TGTGCCATCAGTGCTGCAGGGCCGGCCTCCGAGCAGTACTTC. Amino acids: CAISAAGPASEQYF. The V gene is TRBV10-3, the J gene TRBJ2-7; D perhaps matches TRBD1 (5 bases). The CDR3 has 14 amino acids. Trimming removed 4 bases from V and 6 bases from J, with 16 bases in between. Germline V lookup: CDR1 ENHRY, CDR2 SYGVKD.

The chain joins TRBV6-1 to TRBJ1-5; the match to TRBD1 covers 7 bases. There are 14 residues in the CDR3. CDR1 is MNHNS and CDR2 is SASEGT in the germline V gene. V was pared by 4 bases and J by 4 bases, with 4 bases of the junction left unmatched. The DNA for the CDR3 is TGTGCCAGCAGTGGGGGACAGCTTAATCAGCCCCAGCATTTT. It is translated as CASSGGQLNQPQHF.

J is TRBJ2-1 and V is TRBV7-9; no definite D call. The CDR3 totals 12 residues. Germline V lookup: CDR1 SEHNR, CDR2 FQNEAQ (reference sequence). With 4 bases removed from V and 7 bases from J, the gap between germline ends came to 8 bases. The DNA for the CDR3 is TGTGCCAGCAGCTCCCCCCCGAATGAGCAGTTCTTC. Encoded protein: CASSSPPNEQFF.

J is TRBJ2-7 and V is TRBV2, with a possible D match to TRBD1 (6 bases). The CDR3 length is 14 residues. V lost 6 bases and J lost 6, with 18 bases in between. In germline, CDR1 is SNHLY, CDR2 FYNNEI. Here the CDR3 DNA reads TGTGCCAGCAGGGAATGGGACAAGTCTACCGAGCAGTACTTC. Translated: CASREWDKSTEQYF. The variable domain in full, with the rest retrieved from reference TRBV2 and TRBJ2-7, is EPEVTQTPSHQVTQMGQEVILRCVPISNHLYFYWYRQILGQKVEFLVSFYNNEISEKSEIFDDQFSVERPDGSNFTLKIRSTKLEDSAMYFCASREWDKSTEQYFGPGTRLTVT.

CDR3 in DNA: TGCGCCAGCAGCTTGGGACAGGGGAGGGCCCAGCATTTT. Translated, it gives CASSLGQGRAQHF. The chain joins TRBV5-1 to TRBJ1-5, with 8 bases fitting TRBD1. CDR3 size: 13 residues. The germline CDR1 and CDR2 sequences are SGHRS and YFSETQ. V shed 0 bases, J shed 11 bases, and the junction held 4 bases outside the gene matches.

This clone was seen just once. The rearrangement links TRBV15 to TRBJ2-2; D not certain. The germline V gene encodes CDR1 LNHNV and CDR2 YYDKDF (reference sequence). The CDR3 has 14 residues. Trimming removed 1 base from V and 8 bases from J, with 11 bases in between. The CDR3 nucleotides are TGTGCCACCAGCAGAGGCCAGGTTGGTGGGGAGCTGTTTTTT. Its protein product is CATSRGQVGGELFF.

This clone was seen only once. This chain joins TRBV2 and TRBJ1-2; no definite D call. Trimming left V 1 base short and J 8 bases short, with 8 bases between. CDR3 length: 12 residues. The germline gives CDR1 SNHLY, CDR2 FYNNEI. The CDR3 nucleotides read TGTGCCAGCAGTGAAGAAAACTGGGGCTACACCTTC. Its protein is CASSEENWGYTF.

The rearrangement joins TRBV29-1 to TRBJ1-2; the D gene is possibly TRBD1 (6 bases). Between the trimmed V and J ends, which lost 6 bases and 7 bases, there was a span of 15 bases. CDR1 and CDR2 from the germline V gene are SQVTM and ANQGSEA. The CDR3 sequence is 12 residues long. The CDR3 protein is CSVVTGSGGYTF. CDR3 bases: TGCAGCGTGGTCACAGGGTCGGGTGGCTACACCTTC.

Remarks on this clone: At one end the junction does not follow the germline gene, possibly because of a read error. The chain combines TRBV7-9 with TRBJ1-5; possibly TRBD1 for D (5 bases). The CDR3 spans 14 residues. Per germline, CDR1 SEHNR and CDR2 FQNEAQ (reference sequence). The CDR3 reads CSSSLDSSNQPQHF. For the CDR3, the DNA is TGTTCCAGCAGCTTAGACAGTAGCAATCAGCCCCAGCATTTT.

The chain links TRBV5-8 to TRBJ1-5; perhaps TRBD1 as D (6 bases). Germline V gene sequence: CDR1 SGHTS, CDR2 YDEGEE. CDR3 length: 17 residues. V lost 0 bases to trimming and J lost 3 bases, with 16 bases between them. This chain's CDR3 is CASSLARGPMDNQPQHF. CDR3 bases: TGTGCCAGCAGCTTGGCCAGGGGACCCATGGACAATCAGCCCCAGCATTTT.

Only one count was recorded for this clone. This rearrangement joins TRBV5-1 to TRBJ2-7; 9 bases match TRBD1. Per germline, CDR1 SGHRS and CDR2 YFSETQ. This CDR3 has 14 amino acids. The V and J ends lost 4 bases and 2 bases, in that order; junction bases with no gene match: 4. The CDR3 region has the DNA TGCGCCAGCAGCCGGGACAGGGATACCTACGAGCAGTACTTC. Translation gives CASSRDRDTYEQYF.

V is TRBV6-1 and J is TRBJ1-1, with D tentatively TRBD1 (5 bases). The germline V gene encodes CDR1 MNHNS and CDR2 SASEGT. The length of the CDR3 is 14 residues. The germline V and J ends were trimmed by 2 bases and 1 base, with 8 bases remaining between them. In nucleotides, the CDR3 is TGTGCCAGCAGTGAAAAGACAGAGAACACTGAAGCTTTCTTT. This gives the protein CASSEKTENTEAFF.

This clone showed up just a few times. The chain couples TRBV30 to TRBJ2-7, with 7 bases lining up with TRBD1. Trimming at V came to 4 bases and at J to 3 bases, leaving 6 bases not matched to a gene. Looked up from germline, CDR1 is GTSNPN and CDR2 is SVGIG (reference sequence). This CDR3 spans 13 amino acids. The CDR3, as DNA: TGTGCCTGGACAAGGGACAGTTACTACGAGCAGTACTTC. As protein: CAWTRDSYYEQYF.

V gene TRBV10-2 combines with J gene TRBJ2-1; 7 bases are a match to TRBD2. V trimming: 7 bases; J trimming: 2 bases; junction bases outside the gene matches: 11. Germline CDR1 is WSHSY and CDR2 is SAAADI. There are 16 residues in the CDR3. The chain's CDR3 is CASNGGSTSPYNEQFF. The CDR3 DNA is TGCGCCAGCAATGGCGGGAGTACCTCTCCCTACAATGAGCAGTTCTTC.

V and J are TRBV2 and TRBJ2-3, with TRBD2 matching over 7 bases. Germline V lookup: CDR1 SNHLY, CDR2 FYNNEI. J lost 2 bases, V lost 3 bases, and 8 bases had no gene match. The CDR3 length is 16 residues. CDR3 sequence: CASSDFRGGLTDTQYF. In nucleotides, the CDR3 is TGTGCCAGCAGTGATTTCCGCGGGGGACTCACAGATACGCAGTATTTT.

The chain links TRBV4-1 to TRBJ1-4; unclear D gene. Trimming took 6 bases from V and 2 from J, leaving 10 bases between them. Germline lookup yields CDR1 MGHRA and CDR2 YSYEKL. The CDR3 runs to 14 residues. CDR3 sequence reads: CASRRGSTNEKLFF. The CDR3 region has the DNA TGCGCCAGCAGGCGAGGGTCGACTAATGAAAAACTGTTTTTT.

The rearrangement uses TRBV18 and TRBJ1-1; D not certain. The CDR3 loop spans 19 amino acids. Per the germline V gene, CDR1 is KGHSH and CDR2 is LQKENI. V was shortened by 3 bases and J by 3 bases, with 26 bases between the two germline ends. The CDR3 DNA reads TGTGCCAGCTCACCGATGTGGAGCTTCGGGAGGGAAAAAGACACTGAAGCTTTCTTT. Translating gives CASSPMWSFGREKDTEAFF.

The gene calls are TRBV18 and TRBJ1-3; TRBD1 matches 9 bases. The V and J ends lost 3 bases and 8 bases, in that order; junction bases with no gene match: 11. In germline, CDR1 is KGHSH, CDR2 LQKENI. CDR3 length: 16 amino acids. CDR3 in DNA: TGTGCCAGCTCACCCTCGGGACAGGGTGCGAGTCACACCATATATTTT. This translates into CASSPSGQGASHTIYF. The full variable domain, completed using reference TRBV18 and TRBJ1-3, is NAGVMQNPRHLVRRRGQEARLRCSPMKGHSHVYWYRQLPEEGLKFMVYLQKENIIDESGMPKERFSAEFPKEGPSILRIQQVVRGDSAAYFCASSPSGQGASHTIYFGEGSWLTVV.

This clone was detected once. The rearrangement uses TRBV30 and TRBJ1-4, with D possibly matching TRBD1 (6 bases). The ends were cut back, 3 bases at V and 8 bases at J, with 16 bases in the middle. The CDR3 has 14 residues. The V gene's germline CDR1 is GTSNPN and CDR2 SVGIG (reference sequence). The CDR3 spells CAWRTGTQGEKLFF. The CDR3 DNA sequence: TGTGCCTGGAGAACCGGGACCCAGGGGGAAAAACTGTTTTTT.

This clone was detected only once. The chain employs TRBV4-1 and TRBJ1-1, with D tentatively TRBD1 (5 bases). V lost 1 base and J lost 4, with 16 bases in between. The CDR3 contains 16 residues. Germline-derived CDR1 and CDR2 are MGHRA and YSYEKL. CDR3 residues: CASSQVQGLWGTEAFF. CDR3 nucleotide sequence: TGCGCCAGCAGCCAAGTTCAGGGTTTATGGGGCACTGAAGCTTTCTTT.

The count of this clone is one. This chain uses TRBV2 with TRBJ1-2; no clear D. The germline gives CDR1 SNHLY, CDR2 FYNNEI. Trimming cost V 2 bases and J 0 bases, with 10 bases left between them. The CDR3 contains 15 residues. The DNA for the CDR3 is TGTGCCAGCAGTGAATTTACGGTTGCTAACTATGGCTACACCTTC. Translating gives CASSEFTVANYGYTF. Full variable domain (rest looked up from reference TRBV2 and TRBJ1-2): EPEVTQTPSHQVTQMGQEVILRCVPISNHLYFYWYRQILGQKVEFLVSFYNNEISEKSEIFDDQFSVERPDGSNFTLKIRSTKLEDSAMYFCASSEFTVANYGYTFGSGTRLTVV.

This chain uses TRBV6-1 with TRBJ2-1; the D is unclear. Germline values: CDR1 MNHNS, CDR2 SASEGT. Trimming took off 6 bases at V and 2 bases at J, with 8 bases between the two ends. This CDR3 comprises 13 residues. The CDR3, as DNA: TGTGCCAGCAGAACTCGCACCTACAATGAGCAGTTCTTC. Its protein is CASRTRTYNEQFF.

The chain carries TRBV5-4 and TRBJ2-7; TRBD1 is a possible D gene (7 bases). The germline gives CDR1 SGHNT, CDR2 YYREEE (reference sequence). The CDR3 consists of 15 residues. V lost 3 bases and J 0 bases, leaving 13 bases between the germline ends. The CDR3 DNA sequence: TGTGCCAGCAGCTCTCGACAGGGAGGCTCCTACGAGCAGTACTTC. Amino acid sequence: CASSSRQGGSYEQYF.

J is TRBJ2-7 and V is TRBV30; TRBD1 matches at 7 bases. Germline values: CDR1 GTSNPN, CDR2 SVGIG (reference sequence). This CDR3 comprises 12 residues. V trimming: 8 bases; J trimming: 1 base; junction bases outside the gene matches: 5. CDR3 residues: CAGTGASYEQYF. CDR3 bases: TGTGCCGGCACAGGGGCATCCTACGAGCAGTACTTC. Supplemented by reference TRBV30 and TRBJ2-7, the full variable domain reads SQTIHQWPATLVQPVGSPLSLECTVEGTSNPNLYWYRQAAGRGLQLLFYSVGIGQISSEVPQNLSASRPQDRQFILSSKKLLLSDSGFYLCAGTGASYEQYFGPGTRLTVT.